This T cell receptor beta chain was obtained from a study of cytomegalovirus exposure and HLA in healthy donors. Points from the study as a whole: As a later analysis showed, several of the most significant clusters appeared to be linked to common viral pathogens. The records held CMV serostatus as the only immune exposure information.

The count of this clone is one. Its matching antigen is unknown. Germline V gives CDR1 SGHVS, CDR2 FQNEAQ. This CDR3 contains 16 residues. J was trimmed by 6 bases and V by 1 base; bases with no gene match: 8. With 60 Vbeta and 13 Jbeta primers, the PCR was carried out. The repertoire was sequenced with immunoSEQ multiplex PCR; TCRdb's copy has only in-frame clones and lacks some. The sample has tens of thousands of clones, approximately 63% seen once. This TCR was recovered from a woman aged 25-40 years in good health and CMV-seronegative. Sequencing used PBMCs. J is TRBJ2-1 and V is TRBV7-8, with 8 positions matching TRBD1. CDR3 sequence (DNA): TGTGCCAGCAGCTTAGTAGCAGGACAGGGATTCAATGAGCAGTTCTTC. This codes for CASSLVAGQGFNEQFF.